A single sample is the source of the 8 T cell receptor beta chains below, sequenced in a study of graft-versus-host responses after intestinal transplantation. Sequencing was performed with immunoSEQ multiplex PCR; in TCRdb, only in-frame clones are kept and a portion is missing. The sample holds about 830 clones, roughly 84% seen once. Researchers processed graft tissue to release intraepithelial and lamina propria lymphocytes. The sequenced sample was ileum tissue, obtained less than 23 days after intestinal transplant. These TCRs come from a human patient who received an intestinal transplant, so some T cells may come from the graft donor.

This clone was observed a handful of times. This chain uses TRBV6-9 with TRBJ2-1; 8 bases map to TRBD2. Per the germline V gene, CDR1 is MNHGY and CDR2 is SVAAGI. This CDR3 is 16 amino acids long. Trimming at V came to 6 bases and at J to 0 bases, leaving 7 bases not matched to a gene. The CDR3: CASRASGFSSYNEQFF. CDR3 in DNA: TGTGCCAGCAGAGCTAGCGGGTTTAGCTCCTACAATGAGCAGTTCTTC.

This chain uses TRBV25-1 with TRBJ2-7; 8 bases are a match to TRBD1. The CDR3 has 16 residues. Per germline, CDR1 MGHDK and CDR2 SYGVNS. V dropped 6 bases and J dropped 2; count of bases not matched to a gene: 12. The CDR3 spells CASSGADRERAYEQYF. DNA for the CDR3: TGTGCCAGCAGCGGAGCGGACAGGGAGAGGGCCTACGAGCAGTACTTC.

In nucleotides, the CDR3 is TGTGCCAGCAGTGATGGGGGAGCAGGGAATCAGCCCCAGCATTTT. Protein: CASSDGGAGNQPQHF. This sequence joins TRBV2 and TRBJ1-5; D is possibly TRBD1 (5 bases). From germline, CDR1 is SNHLY and CDR2 FYNNEI. CDR3 length: 15 residues. Between the trimmed V and J ends, which lost 3 bases and 4 bases, there was a span of 13 bases.

This clone was seen just once. The gene calls are TRBV18 and TRBJ2-7; a weak D match, TRBD1 (6 bases). V shed 3 bases and J shed 1 base, with 16 bases lying between them. Per germline, CDR1 KGHSH and CDR2 LQKENI. The CDR3 runs to 16 residues. In nucleotides, the CDR3 is TGTGCCAGCTCACCGTCCTCTTTGACAGGATCCTACGAGCAGTACTTC. Its translation is CASSPSSLTGSYEQYF. Based on the CDR3 plus reference TRBV18 and TRBJ2-7, the full variable domain is NAGVMQNPRHLVRRRGQEARLRCSPMKGHSHVYWYRQLPEEGLKFMVYLQKENIIDESGMPKERFSAEFPKEGPSILRIQQVVRGDSAAYFCASSPSSLTGSYEQYFGPGTRLTVT.

This rearrangement joins TRBV19 to TRBJ1-1; D ambiguous. The CDR3 is made up of 14 amino acids. V gave up 6 bases and J gave up 6 bases, with 17 bases separating them. In germline, CDR1 is LNHDA, CDR2 SQIVND (reference sequence). CDR3 amino acids: CASSFKGSIAEAFF. CDR3 coding DNA: TGTGCCAGTAGCTTTAAGGGATCGATTGCTGAAGCTTTCTTT. Together with reference TRBV19 and TRBJ1-1, the CDR3 gives the full variable domain: DGGITQSPKYLFRKEGQNVTLSCEQNLNHDAMYWYRQDPGQGLRLIYYSQIVNDFQKGDIAEGYSVSREKKESFPLTVTSAQKNPTAFYLCASSFKGSIAEAFFGQGTRLTVV.

The chain recombines TRBV7-2 with TRBJ1-2; no clear D gene. The CDR3 contains 13 residues. Trimming took 4 bases from V and 4 from J, leaving 10 bases between them. Germline assignment: CDR1 SGHTA and CDR2 FQGNSA. The CDR3 DNA reads TGTGCCAGCAGCTCCAACTCGGGCTATGGCTACACCTTC. Amino acid sequence: CASSSNSGYGYTF.

The chain employs TRBV5-1 and TRBJ2-5; 8 nucleotides line up with TRBD1. Germline assignment: CDR1 SGHRS and CDR2 YFSETQ. V shed 5 bases, J shed 5 bases, and the junction held 5 bases outside the gene matches. The CDR3 is 13 residues long. The CDR3, as DNA: TGCGCCAGCAGACGGACAGGGACGGAGACCCAGTACTTC. Residues: CASRRTGTETQYF.

This rearrangement joins TRBV9 to TRBJ2-7; D remains ambiguous. Trimming removed 2 bases at V and 12 bases at J, with 9 bases between. CDR3 size: 10 residues. Germline V gene sequence: CDR1 SGDLS, CDR2 YYNGEE. The CDR3 is CASSVSPRYF. CDR3 bases: TGTGCCAGCAGCGTTTCACCCCGGTACTTC.